The 2 T cell receptor beta chains in this list originate from one sample, sequenced in a study of early T cells in non-severe SARS-CoV-2 infection. A single record per CDR3 protein comes from TCRdb applying MiXCR to the 5' RACE reads. The table records tens of thousands of distinct CDR3 sequences, more than 13% of them present only once. The sequencing input was whole blood. These receptors were collected from an adult who was a healthcare worker with PCR-confirmed SARS-CoV-2 infection or an uninfected control (not recorded which).

This clonotype was counted between two and nine times. The chain has TRBV6-5 and TRBJ2-5; D is undetermined. Trimming cost V 0 bases and J 4 bases, with 3 bases left between them. The CDR3 contains 12 residues. CDR1 MNHEY and CDR2 SVGAGI come from the germline V gene. The CDR3 DNA is TGTGCCAGCAGTTACTCACGAGAGACCCAGTACTTC. Amino acids: CASSYSRETQYF.

The sample holds a few counts of this clonotype. The chain couples TRBV9 to TRBJ2-1; D is uncertain. Trimming stripped 3 bases from V and 8 bases from J, with 12 bases between. CDR1 SGDLS and CDR2 YYNGEE come from the germline V gene. The length of the CDR3 is 13 residues. For the CDR3, the DNA is TGTGCCAGCAGCGCAATATATACCGATGAGCAGTTCTTC. Translation gives CASSAIYTDEQFF.